This T cell receptor (beta chain) derives from a study of T cell responses to AZD1222 COVID-19 vaccine. Study-wide results and limits: There were mostly white British donors and more females than males, and clonal diversity was possibly underestimated.

This clone has just a few counts. Its target is not known. Clones were read by immunoSEQ multiplex PCR, and TCRdb kept only the in-frame ones, dropping some. The table records approximately 190,000 clones, around 92% of them present only once. V lost 5 bases and J 5 bases, leaving 12 bases between the germline ends. CDR3 length equals 13 residues. Germline CDR1 SGHTA, CDR2 FQGTGA. This clonotype was obtained from an adult in good health. Sequences were derived from peripheral blood, sampled on day 0 of AZD1222 vaccination. The gene calls are TRBV7-3 and TRBJ2-5; D is unresolved. The CDR3 is CASSPRRGETQYF. The CDR3 DNA follows: TGTGCCAGCAGCCCTCGCCGAGGTGAGACCCAGTACTTC.